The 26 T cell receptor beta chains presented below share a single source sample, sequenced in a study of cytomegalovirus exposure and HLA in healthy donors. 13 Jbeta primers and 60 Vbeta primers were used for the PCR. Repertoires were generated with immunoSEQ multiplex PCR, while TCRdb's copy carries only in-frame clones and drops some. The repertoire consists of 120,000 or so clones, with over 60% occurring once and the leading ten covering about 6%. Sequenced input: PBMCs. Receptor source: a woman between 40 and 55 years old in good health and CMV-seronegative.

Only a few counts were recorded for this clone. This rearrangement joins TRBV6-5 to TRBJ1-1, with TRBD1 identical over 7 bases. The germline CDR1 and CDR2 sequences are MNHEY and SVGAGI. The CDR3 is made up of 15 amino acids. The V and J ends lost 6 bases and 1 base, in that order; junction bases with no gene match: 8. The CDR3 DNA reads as TGTGCCAGCAGAATCGGGACAGTAAGGAACACTGAAGCTTTCTTT. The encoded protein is CASRIGTVRNTEAFF.

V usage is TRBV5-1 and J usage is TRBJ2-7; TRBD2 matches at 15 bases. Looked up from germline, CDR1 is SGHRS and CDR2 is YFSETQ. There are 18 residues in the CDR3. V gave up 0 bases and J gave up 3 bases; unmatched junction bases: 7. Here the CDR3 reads CASSLGGTSGRPVYEQYF. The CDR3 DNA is TGCGCCAGCAGCTTGGGCGGGACTAGCGGGAGGCCCGTCTACGAGCAGTACTTC.

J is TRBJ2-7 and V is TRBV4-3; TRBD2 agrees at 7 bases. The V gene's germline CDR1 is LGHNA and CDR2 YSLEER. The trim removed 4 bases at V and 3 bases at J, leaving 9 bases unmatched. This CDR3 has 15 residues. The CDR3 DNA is TGCGCCAGCAGCCCAGCTTGGGGGACTAACTACGAGCAGTACTTC. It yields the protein CASSPAWGTNYEQYF.

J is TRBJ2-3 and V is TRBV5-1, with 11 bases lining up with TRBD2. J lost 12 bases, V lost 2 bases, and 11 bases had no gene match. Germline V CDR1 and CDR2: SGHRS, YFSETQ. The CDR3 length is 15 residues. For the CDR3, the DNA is TGCGCCAGCAGCTTCTTAGCGGGAGGGCGAGATGGTCAGTATTTT. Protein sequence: CASSFLAGGRDGQYF.

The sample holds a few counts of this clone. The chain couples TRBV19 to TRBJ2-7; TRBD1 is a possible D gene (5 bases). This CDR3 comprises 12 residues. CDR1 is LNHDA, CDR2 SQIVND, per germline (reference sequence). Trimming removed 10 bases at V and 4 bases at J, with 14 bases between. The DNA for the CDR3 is TGTGCCACTCGGAACAGACAGTACGAGCAGTACTTC. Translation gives CATRNRQYEQYF.

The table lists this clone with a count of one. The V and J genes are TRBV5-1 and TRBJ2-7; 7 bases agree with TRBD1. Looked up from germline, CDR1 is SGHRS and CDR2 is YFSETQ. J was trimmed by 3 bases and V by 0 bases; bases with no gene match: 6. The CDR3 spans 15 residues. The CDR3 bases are TGCGCCAGCAGCTTGGCCCCAGACAGGGACTACGAGCAGTACTTC. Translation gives CASSLAPDRDYEQYF.

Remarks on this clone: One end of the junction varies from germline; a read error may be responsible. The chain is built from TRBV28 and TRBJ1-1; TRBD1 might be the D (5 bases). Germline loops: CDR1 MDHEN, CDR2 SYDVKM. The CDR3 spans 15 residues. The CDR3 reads CASSADTEGHTEVFF. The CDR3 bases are TGTGCCAGCAGTGCAGACACGGAGGGGCACACTGAAGTTTTCTTT.

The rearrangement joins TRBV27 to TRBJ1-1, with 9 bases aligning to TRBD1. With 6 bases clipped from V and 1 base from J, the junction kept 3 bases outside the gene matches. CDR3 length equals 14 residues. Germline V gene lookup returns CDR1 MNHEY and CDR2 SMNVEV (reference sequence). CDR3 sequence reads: CASRVDRGNTEAFF. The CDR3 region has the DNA TGTGCCAGCAGGGTGGACAGGGGGAACACTGAAGCTTTCTTT.

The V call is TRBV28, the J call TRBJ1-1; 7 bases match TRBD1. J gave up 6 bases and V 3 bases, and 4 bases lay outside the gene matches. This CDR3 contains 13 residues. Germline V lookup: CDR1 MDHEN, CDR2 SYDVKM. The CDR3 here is CASSFPGGPEAFF. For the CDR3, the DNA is TGTGCCAGCAGTTTCCCAGGGGGACCTGAAGCTTTCTTT.

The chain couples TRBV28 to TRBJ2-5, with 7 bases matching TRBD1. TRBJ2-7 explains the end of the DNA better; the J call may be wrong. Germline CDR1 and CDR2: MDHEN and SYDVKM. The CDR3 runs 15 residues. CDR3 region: CASSPGTDLTYEQYF. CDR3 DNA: TGTGCCAGCAGCCCAGGGACAGATCTTACCTACGAGCAGTACTTC.

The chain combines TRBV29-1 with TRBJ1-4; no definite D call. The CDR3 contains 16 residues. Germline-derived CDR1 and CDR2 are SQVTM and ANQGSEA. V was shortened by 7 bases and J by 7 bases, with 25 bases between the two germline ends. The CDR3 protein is CSASGQLLAGGEKLFF. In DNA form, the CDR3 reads TGCAGCGCCTCCGGGCAGCTGCTAGCGGGTGGTGAAAAACTGTTTTTT.

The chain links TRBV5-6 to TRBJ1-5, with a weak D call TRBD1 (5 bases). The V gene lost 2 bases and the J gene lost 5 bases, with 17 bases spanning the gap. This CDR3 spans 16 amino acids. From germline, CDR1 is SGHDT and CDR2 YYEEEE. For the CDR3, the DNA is TGTGCCAGCAGCTTTATGTGGGGGGACGGATATCAGCCCCAGCATTTT. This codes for CASSFMWGDGYQPQHF.

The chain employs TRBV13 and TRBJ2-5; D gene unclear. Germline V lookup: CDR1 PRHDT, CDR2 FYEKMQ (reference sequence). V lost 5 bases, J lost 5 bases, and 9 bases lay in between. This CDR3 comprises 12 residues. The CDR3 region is CASSPRRETQYF. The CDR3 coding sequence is TGTGCCAGCAGCCCCCGCCGGGAGACCCAGTACTTC. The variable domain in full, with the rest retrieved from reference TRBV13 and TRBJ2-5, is AAGVIQSPRHLIKEKRETATLKCYPIPRHDTVYWYQQGPGQDPQFLISFYEKMQSDKGSIPDRFSAQQFSDYHSELNMSSLELGDSALYFCASSPRRETQYFGPGTRLLVL.

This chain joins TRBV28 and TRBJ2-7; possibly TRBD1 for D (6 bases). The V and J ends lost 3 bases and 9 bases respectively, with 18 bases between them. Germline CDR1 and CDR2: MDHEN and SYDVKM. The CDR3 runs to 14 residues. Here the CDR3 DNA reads TGTGCCAGCAGTTTGTCAGGGGTCGATTGGGCGCAGTACTTC. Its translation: CASSLSGVDWAQYF.

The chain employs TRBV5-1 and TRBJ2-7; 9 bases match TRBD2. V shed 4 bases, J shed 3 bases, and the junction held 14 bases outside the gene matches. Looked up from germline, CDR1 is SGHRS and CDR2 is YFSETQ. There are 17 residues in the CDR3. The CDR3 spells CASSLKASYSGGYEQYF. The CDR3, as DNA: TGCGCCAGCAGCCTAAAAGCCAGCTATAGCGGGGGCTACGAGCAGTACTTC.

CDR3 amino acids: CSVETGGGEQYF. CDR3 nucleotide sequence: TGCAGCGTTGAGACAGGGGGAGGCGAGCAGTACTTC. This chain uses TRBV29-1 with TRBJ2-7; 9 nucleotides align to TRBD1. CDR3 length: 12 amino acids. With 3 bases clipped from V and 6 bases from J, the junction kept 3 bases outside the gene matches. The germline CDR1 and CDR2 sequences are SQVTM and ANQGSEA.

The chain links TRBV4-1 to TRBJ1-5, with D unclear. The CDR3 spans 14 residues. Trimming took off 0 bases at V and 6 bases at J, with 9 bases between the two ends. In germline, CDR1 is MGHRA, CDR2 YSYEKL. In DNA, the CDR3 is TGCGCCAGCAGCCAAGAGGAGACCGTTCAGCCCCAGCATTTT. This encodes CASSQEETVQPQHF.

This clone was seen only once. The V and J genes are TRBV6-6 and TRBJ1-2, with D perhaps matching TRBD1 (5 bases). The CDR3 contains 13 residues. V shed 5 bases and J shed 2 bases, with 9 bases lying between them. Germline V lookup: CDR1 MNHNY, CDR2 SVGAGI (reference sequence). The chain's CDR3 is CASSPGGNYGYTF. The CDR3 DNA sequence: TGTGCCAGCAGTCCGGGGGGGAACTATGGCTACACCTTC.

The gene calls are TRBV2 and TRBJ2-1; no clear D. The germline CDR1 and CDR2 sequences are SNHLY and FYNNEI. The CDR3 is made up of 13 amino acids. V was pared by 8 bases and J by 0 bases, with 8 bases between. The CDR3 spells CASCPSSYNEQFF. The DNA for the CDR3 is TGTGCCAGCTGCCCGAGCTCCTACAATGAGCAGTTCTTC.

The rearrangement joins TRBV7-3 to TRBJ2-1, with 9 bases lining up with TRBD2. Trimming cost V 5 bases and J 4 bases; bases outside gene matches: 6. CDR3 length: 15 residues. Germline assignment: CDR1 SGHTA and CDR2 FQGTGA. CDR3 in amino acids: CASSTHSGGYNEQFF. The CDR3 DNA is TGTGCCAGCAGCACGCATAGCGGGGGATACAATGAGCAGTTCTTC.

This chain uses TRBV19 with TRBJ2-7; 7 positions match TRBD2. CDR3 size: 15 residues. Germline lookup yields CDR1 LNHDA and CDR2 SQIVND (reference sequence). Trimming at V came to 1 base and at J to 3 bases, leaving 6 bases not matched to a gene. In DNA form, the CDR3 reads TGTGCCAGTAGTATAGCCCGCGGGGGATACTACGAGCAGTACTTC. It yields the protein CASSIARGGYYEQYF. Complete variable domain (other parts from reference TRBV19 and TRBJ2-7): DGGITQSPKYLFRKEGQNVTLSCEQNLNHDAMYWYRQDPGQGLRLIYYSQIVNDFQKGDIAEGYSVSREKKESFPLTVTSAQKNPTAFYLCASSIARGGYYEQYFGPGTRLTVT.

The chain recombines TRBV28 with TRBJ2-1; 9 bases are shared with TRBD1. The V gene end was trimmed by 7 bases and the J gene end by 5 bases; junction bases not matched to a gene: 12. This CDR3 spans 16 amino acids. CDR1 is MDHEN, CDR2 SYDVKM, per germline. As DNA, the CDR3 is TGTGCCAGCATTAGAATCCGGGACAGGGTACACAATGAGCAGTTCTTC. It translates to CASIRIRDRVHNEQFF.

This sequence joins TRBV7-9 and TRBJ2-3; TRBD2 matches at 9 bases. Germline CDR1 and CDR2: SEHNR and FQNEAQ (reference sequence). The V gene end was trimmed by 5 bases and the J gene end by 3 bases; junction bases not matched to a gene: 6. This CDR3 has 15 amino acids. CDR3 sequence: CASSRRLAETDTQYF. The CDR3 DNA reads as TGTGCCAGCAGCCGCCGACTAGCGGAAACAGATACGCAGTATTTT.

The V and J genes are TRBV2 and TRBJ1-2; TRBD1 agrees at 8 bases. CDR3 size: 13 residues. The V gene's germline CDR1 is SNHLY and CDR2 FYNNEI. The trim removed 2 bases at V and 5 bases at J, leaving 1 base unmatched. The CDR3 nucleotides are TGTGCCAGCAGTGAATACAGGGGGTATGGCTACACCTTC. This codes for CASSEYRGYGYTF.

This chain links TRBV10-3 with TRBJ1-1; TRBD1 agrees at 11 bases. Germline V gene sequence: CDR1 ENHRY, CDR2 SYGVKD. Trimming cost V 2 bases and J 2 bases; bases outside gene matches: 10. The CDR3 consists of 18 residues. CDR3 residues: CAISEKGQGGTFNTEAFF. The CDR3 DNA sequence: TGTGCCATCAGTGAGAAGGGACAGGGGGGGACCTTTAACACTGAAGCTTTCTTT.

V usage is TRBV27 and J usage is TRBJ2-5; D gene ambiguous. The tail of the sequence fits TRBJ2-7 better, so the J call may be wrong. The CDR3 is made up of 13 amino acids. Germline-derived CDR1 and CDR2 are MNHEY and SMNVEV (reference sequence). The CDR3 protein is CASAHTITYEQYF. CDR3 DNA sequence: TGTGCCAGCGCCCATACGATTACCTACGAGCAGTACTTC.